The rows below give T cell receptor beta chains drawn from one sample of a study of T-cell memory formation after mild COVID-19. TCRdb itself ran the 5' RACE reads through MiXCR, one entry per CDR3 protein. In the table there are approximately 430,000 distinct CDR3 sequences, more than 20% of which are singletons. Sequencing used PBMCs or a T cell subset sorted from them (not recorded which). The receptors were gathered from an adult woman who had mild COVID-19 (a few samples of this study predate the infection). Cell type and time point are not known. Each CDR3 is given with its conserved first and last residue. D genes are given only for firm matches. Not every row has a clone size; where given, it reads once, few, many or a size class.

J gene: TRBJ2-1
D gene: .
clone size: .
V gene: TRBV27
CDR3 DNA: TGTGCCAGCACCGCCATTGACAATGAGCAGTTCTTC
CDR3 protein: CASTAIDNEQFF

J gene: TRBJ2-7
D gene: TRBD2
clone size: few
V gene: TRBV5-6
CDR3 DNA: TGTGCCAGCAGCTTGTTGGGGACTAAGTACGAGCAGTACTTC
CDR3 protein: CASSLLGTKYEQYF

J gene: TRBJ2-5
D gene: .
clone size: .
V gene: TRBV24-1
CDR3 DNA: TGTGCCACCAGTGACGATGCCGGGCCAGGACAAGAGACCCAGTACTTC
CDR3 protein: CATSDDAGPGQETQYF

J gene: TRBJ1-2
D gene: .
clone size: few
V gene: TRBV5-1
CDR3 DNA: TGCGCCAGCAGCTTGGAGACGGCTCGGGGCTACACCTTC
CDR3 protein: CASSLETARGYTF

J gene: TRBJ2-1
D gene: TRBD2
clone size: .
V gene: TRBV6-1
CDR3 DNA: TGTGCCAGCACGCTTGTCCTAGCGGGAAGTGGTGAGCAGTTCTTC
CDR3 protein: CASTLVLAGSGEQFF

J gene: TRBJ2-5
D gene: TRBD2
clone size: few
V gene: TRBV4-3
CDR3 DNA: TGCGCCAGCAGCCGCAGTGGGGGCGGGAGGCAAGGGGAGACCCAGTACTTC
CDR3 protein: CASSRSGGGRQGETQYF

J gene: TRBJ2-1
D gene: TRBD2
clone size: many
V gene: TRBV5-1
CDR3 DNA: TGCGCCAGCAGCTTGACTAGCGGGGCCTACAATGAGCAGTTCTTC
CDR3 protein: CASSLTSGAYNEQFF

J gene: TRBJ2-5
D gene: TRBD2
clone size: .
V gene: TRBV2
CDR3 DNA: TGTGGCAGCGGGAGGGCCTCAGGGACCCAGTACTTC
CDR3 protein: CGSGRASGTQYF

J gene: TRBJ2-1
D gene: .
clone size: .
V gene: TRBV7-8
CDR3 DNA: TGTGCCAGCTCGGGTCCGGACAATGAGCAGTTCTTC
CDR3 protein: CASSGPDNEQFF

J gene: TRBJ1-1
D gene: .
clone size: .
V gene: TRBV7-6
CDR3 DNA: TGTGCGGTAGGAGCACAGAACACTGAAGCTTTCTTT
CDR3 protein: CAVGAQNTEAFF

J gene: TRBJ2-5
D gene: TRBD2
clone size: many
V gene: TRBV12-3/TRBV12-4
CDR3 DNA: TGTGCCAGCAGTTTAGCGCAAGCGGGGGGAGAGACCCAGTACTTC
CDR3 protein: CASSLAQAGGETQYF

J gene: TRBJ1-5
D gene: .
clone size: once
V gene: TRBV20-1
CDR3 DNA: TGCAGTGCAGACACTGGACTGCTCAATCAGCCCCAGCATTTT
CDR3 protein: CSADTGLLNQPQHF

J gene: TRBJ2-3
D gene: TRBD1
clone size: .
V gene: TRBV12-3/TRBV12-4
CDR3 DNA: TGTGCCAGCAGTGGGACAGGTCCACTTGTTAGCACAGATACGCAGTATTTT
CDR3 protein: CASSGTGPLVSTDTQYF

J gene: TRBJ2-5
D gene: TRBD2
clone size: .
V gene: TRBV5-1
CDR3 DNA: TGCGCCAGCAGCTCCAAATCAGCGGGGGCGGGAGAGACCCAGTACTTC
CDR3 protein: CASSSKSAGAGETQYF

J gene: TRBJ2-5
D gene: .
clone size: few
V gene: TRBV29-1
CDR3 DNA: TGCAGCGCTTCGGACGGAGCGAGGACCCAGTACTTC
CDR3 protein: CSASDGARTQYF

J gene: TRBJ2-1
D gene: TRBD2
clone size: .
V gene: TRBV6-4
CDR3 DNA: TGTGCCAGCAGTCCTAGCGGGGGGGCCAGTGAGCAGTTCTTC
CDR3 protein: CASSPSGGASEQFF

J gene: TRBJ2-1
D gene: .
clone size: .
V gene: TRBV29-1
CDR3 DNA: TGCAGCGTTTTCGAGTACAATGAGCAGTTCTTC
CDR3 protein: CSVFEYNEQFF

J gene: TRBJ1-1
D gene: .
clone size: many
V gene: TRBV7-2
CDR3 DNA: TGTGCCAGCAGTTTCGGTTCTAACACTGAAGCTTTCTTT
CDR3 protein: CASSFGSNTEAFF

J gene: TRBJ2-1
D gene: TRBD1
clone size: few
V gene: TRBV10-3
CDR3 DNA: TGTGCCATCAGTGGTAGACGGACAGGGCCCGGATACAATGAGCAGTTCTTC
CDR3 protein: CAISGRRTGPGYNEQFF

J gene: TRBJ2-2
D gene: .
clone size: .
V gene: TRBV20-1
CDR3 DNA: TGCAGTGCCGAGTCCTCCGGCCTGAACACCGGGGAGCTGTTTTTT
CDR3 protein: CSAESSGLNTGELFF

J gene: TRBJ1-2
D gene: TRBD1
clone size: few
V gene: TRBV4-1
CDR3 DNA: TGCGCCAGCAGCCAAAAGCAGGGGGCGGGCTATGGCTACACCTTC
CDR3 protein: CASSQKQGAGYGYTF

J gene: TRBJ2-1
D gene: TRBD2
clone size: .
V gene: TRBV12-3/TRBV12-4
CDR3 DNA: TGTGCCAGCGGGCACTTCGCGGGGGGGCTTTCCTACAATGAGCAGTTCTTC
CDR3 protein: CASGHFAGGLSYNEQFF

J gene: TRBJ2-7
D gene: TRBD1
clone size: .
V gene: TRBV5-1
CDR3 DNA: TGCGCCAGCAGCCTCGGGGACAGGGCGACCTACGAGCAGTACTTC
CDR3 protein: CASSLGDRATYEQYF

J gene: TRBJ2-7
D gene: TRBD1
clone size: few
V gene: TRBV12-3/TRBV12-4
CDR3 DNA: TGTGCCAGCAGTACCCGACAGGGCGACGAGCAGTACTTC
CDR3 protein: CASSTRQGDEQYF

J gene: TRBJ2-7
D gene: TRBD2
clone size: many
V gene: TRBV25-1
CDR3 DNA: TGTGCCAGCAGTTATGAGGACAGGAGAACTAGCGGGGTCTCCTACGAGCAGTACTTC
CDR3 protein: CASSYEDRRTSGVSYEQYF

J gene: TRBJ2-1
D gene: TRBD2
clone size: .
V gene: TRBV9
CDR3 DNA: TGTGCCAGCAGCTCCGACTGGGGGGGGAATGAGCAGTTCTTC
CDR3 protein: CASSSDWGGNEQFF

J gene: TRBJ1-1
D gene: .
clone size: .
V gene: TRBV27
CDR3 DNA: TGTGCCAGCAGTCTGGACGGGGGTAGGAACACTGAAGCTTTCTTT
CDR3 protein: CASSLDGGRNTEAFF

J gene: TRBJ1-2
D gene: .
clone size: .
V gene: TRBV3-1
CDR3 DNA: TGTGCCAGCAGCCAAGCGGCAGCCTATGGCTACACCTTC
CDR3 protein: CASSQAAAYGYTF

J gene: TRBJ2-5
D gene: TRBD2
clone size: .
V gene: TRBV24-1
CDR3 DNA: TGTGCCACCAGTGATCTAGCGGAAGAGACCCAGTACTTC
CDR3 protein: CATSDLAEETQYF

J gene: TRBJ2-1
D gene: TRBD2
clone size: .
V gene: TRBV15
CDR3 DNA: TGTGCCACCGGGACTAGCGGGAGGGGGAGGGATGAGCAGTTCTTC
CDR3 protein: CATGTSGRGRDEQFF

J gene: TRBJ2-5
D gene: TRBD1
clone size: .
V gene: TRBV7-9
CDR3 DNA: TGTGCCAGCAGCTTCGGAGATTGGGACAGGGGTGTTGAGACCCAGTACTTC
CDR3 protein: CASSFGDWDRGVETQYF

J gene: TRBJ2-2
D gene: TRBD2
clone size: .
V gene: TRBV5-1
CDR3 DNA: TGCGCCAGCAGCGTCAGACTAGCGGGAGTGAACACCGGGGAGCTGTTTTTT
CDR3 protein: CASSVRLAGVNTGELFF

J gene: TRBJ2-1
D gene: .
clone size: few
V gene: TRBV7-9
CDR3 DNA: TGTGCCAGCAGCCTACTGGTTCCTGGAGGCTTGGGGCTCTTC
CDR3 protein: CASSLLVPGGLGLF

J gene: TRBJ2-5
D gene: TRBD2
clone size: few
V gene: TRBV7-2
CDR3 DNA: TGTGCCAGCAGCTCCGCTGGGACTAGCGGCCTCCAAGAGACCCAGTACTTC
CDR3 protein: CASSSAGTSGLQETQYF

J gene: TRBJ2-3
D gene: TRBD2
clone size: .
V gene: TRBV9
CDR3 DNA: TGTGCCAGCAGCCCCCGAGCGGGGGGTTTGAATACGCAGTATTTT
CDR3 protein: CASSPRAGGLNTQYF

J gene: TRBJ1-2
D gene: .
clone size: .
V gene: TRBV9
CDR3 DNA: TGTGCCAGCAGCGTAGCAGGCGGGTACTATGGCTACACCTTC
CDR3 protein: CASSVAGGYYGYTF

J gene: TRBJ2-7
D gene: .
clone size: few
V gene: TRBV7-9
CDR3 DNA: TGTGCCAGCAGCTTATCTACCAGGCGCGTTGGCGAGCAGTACTTC
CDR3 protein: CASSLSTRRVGEQYF

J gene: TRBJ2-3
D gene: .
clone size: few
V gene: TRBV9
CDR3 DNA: TGTGCCAGCAGCGGCCTGGGGGCAGGCCTCACAGATACGCAGTATTTT
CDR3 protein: CASSGLGAGLTDTQYF

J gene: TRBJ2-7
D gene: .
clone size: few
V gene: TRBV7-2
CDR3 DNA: TGTGCCAGCAGCCGCACCGTCCGGCTGACAGGTTTGGGTTCCTACGAGCAGTACTTC
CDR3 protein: CASSRTVRLTGLGSYEQYF

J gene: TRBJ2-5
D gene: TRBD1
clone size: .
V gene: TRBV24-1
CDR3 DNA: TGTGCCACCAGCCGCCGTGGGACAGGGGGGGAGACCCAGTACTTC
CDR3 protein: CATSRRGTGGETQYF

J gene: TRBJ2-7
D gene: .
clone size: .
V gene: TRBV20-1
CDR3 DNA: TGCAGTGCTAGAGATTACCTAGCCCCTTCGAGCTACGAGCAGTACTTC
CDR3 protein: CSARDYLAPSSYEQYF

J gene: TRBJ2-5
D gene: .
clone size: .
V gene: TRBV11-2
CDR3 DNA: TGTGCCAGCAACCCACAACTGCTTCGACAAGAGACCCAGTACTTC
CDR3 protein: CASNPQLLRQETQYF

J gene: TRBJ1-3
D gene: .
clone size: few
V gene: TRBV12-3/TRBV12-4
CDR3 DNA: TGTGCCAGCAGTGAAAACTCTGGAAACACCATATATTTT
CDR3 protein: CASSENSGNTIYF

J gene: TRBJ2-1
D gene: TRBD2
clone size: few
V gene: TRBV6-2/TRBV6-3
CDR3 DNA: TGTGCCATCCGCTCTCTGGCGGGAGTAAGTAATGAGCAGTTCTTC
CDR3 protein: CAIRSLAGVSNEQFF

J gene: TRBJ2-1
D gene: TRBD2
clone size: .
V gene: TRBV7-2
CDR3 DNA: TGTGCCAGCAGCTTCAGCGGGGGGCATTACAATGAGCAGTTCTTC
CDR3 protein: CASSFSGGHYNEQFF

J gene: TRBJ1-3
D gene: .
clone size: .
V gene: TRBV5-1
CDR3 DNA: TGCGCCAGCAGCTTGAACGTGCCTGGAAACACCATATATTTT
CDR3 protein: CASSLNVPGNTIYF

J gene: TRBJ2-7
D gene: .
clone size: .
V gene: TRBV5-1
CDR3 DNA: TGCGCCAGCAGCGCCGACTCAGGGGCTTCCACATACGAGCAGTACTTC
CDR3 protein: CASSADSGASTYEQYF

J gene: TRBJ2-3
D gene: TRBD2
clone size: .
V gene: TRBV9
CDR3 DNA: TGTGCCAGCACCCCCGGGGGGAGCACAGATACGCAGTATTTT
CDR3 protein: CASTPGGSTDTQYF

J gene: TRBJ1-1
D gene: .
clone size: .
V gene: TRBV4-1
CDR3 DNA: TGCGCCAGCAGCCAAGGTTACAGGGTGAACACTGAAGCTTTCTTT
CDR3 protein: CASSQGYRVNTEAFF

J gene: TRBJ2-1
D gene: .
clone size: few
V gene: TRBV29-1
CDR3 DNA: TGCAGCGTGGTTAAAGTTCGGGACCGCGGGCGAAAGCAGTTCTTC
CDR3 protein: CSVVKVRDRGRKQFF

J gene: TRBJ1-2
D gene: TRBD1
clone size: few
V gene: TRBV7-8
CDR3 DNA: TGTGCCAGCAGCCCGCGGACAGGGGTGTTTTATGGCTACACCTTC
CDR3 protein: CASSPRTGVFYGYTF

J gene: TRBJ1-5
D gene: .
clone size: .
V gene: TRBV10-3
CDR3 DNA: TGTGCCATCAGTGGGACAGACGACTATCAGCCCCAGCATTTT
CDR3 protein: CAISGTDDYQPQHF

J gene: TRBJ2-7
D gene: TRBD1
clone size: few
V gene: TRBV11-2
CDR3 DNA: TGTGCCAGCAGCTTAGGACACCAGGGGGCACGGTACGAGCAGTACTTC
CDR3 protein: CASSLGHQGARYEQYF

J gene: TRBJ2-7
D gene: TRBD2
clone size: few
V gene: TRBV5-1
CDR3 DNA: TGCGCCAGCAGCTTCGGGGAGGGAAGGACTTTGGGCTACGAGCAGTACTTC
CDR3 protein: CASSFGEGRTLGYEQYF

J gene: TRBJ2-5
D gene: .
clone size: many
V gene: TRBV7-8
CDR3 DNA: TGTGCCAGCAGCTTGGGGGGCCCCTTTCAAGAGACCCAGTACTTC
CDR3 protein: CASSLGGPFQETQYF

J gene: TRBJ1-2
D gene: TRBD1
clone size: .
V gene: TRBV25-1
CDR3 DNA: TGTGCCAGGACACAGGGGAGGGAGGGCTACACCTTC
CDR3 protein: CARTQGREGYTF

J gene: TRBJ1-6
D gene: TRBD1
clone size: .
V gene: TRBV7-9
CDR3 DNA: TGTGCCAGCAGCGCTAAGACAGGGCCCTCACCCCTCCACTTT
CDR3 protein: CASSAKTGPSPLHF